This T cell receptor delta chain was obtained from a study of gamma-delta chains in newborns, infants, children. Study background: Polyclonal expansion of innate γδ T cells after birth follows microbial exposure.

TCRdb re-called the reads via CATT. This sample carries around 8,100 delta-chain clones, 3% to 4% of them seen once, and the ten largest clones take 15% to 20%. For this clone: A much larger clone sits a single nucleotide away, making a read error possible. Distinct nucleotide sequences in the sample also encode this CDR3.

Germline loops: CDR1 GEAIGNYY, CDR2 EKD. The CDR3 spans 19 residues. This chain uses TRDV2 with TRDJ3, with TRDD3 matching over 9 bases. As TCRdb names no J gene, one was assigned here on the basis of a DNA match to germline. This sequence was found in a child who was a newborn, infant or young child, either healthy, febrile or measles-vaccinated (not recorded which). Material: blood. CDR3 residues: CACDVAAGIRSWDTRQMFF. CDR3 bases: TGTGCCTGTGACGTTGCGGCGGGGATACGCTCCTGGGACACCCGGCAGATGTTTTTC.